These T cell receptor beta chains were read from a single sample in a study of T cells in Graves' hyperthyroidism and ophthalmopathy. TCRdb re-called the multiplex PCR reads through MiXCR, storing one row per CDR3 protein. The sample holds roughly 360,000 distinct CDR3 sequences, approximately 12% seen once. The sequencing input was blood. These receptors were obtained from a man aged 25 to 40 with Graves' hyperthyroidism that later progressed to Graves' ophthalmopathy. Each CDR3 is given with its conserved first and last residue. Each record gives: V gene, D gene, J gene, clone size, CDR3 protein, CDR3 DNA. The D gene is left open where the match is weak. Size is stated for part of the rows, as once, few or many counts, or as a class when the clone is expanded.

TRBV4-1,.,TRBJ1-6,.,CASSAGNSPLHF,TGCGCCAGCAGTGCGGGGAATTCACCCCTCCACTTT
TRBV3-1,.,TRBJ2-5,.,CASSPGSLFQYF,TGTGCCAGCAGCCCGGGTTCTCTATTTCAGTACTTC
TRBV20-1,.,TRBJ2-7,many,CSARDSYEQYF,TGCAGTGCTAGAGACAGCTACGAGCAGTACTTC
TRBV5-1,.,TRBJ1-1,many,CASSSRRKALNTEAFF,TGCGCCAGCAGCTCGAGACGGAAAGCTCTAAACACTGAAGCTTTCTTT
TRBV2,.,TRBJ2-7,many,CASSEGAKSSYEQYF,TGTGCCAGCAGTGAAGGGGCGAAGAGCTCCTACGAGCAGTACTTC
TRBV2,TRBD1,TRBJ1-6,many,CASGGQGLRGNSPLHF,TGTGCCAGCGGCGGACAGGGCCTCCGAGGAAATTCACCCCTCCACTTT
TRBV4-2,.,TRBJ1-1,few,CASSQDPRMNTEAFF,TGTGCCAGCAGCCAAGACCCCCGCATGAACACTGAAGCTTTCTTT
TRBV28,.,TRBJ2-5,many,CASSRGRWGETQYF,TGTGCCAGCAGCCGTGGACGGTGGGGAGAGACCCAGTACTTC
TRBV6-1,.,TRBJ2-2,few,CASSSRVGNTGELFF,TGTGCCAGCAGTTCAAGGGTGGGGAACACCGGGGAGCTGTTTTTT
TRBV27,TRBD1,TRBJ2-7,many,CATRDRGRRYEQYF,TGTGCCACCAGGGACAGGGGGCGTCGGTACGAGCAGTACTTC
TRBV28,.,TRBJ2-5,many,CASSLDEETQYF,TGTGCCAGCAGTTTGGATGAGGAGACCCAGTACTTC
TRBV12-3/TRBV12-4,TRBD2,TRBJ2-5,many,CASSLAGASYQETQYF,TGTGCCAGCAGTCTAGCGGGGGCTTCGTACCAAGAGACCCAGTACTTC
TRBV7-2,.,TRBJ2-3,many,CASSLEKGITQYF,TGTGCCAGCAGCTTAGAAAAGGGGATTACGCAGTATTTT
TRBV11-2,.,TRBJ2-5,few,CASSLGTNPETQYF,TGTGCCAGCAGCTTAGGGACTAACCCCGAGACCCAGTACTTC
TRBV5-5,TRBD1,TRBJ2-2,few,CASSQDRGRAGELFF,TGTGCCAGCAGCCAAGACAGGGGGCGCGCCGGGGAGCTGTTTTTT
TRBV20-1,TRBD1,TRBJ1-1,many,CSARDLIRGLVTEAFF,TGCAGTGCTAGGGACCTTATCAGGGGGCTTGTGACTGAAGCTTTCTTT
TRBV5-1,.,TRBJ1-1,many,CASSLGQAMNTEAFF,TGCGCCAGCAGCTTGGGGCAGGCAATGAACACTGAAGCTTTCTTT
TRBV11-3,TRBD1,TRBJ2-5,many,CASTQDRVGETQYF,TGTGCCAGCACCCAGGACAGGGTCGGTGAGACCCAGTACTTC
TRBV14,.,TRBJ2-7,.,CASSQGHVYEQYF,TGTGCCAGCAGCCAAGGGCACGTCTACGAGCAGTACTTC
TRBV10-1,.,TRBJ1-2,few,CASSEEGRQGKSYGYTF,TGCGCCAGCAGTGAAGAAGGGAGGCAGGGGAAATCCTATGGCTACACCTTC
TRBV10-3,TRBD1,TRBJ2-7,.,CAITETGGVVEQYF,TGTGCCATCACCGAGACAGGGGGAGTGGTCGAGCAGTACTTC
TRBV4-1,TRBD1,TRBJ2-1,few,CASSARMAGGLDNEQFF,TGCGCCAGCAGCGCAAGAATGGCAGGGGGTCTTGATAATGAGCAGTTCTTC
TRBV29-1,TRBD1,TRBJ2-1,.,CSVIGQGKHEQFF,TGCAGCGTTATAGGACAGGGGAAGCATGAGCAGTTCTTC
TRBV6-1,.,TRBJ1-2,few,CARNIPAEGNYGYTF,TGTGCCAGAAACATCCCGGCCGAGGGTAACTATGGCTACACCTTC